This TCR beta chain was recorded in a study of CD8 T cells in ankylosing spondylitis. Study-level results: Some of the motif variants had earlier been found in reactive arthritis patients' fluid and blood.

Quantitative molecular-barcoded 5'-RACE generated the TCR beta libraries. TCRdb independently ran MiXCR on the 5' RACE reads; one entry per CDR3 protein. The sample records 100,000 to 150,000 distinct CDR3 sequences, about a tenth being singletons. A word on this clonotype: The antigen is undetermined.

The CDR3 has 12 amino acids. V lost 6 bases to trimming and J lost 14 bases, with 18 bases between them. Sequencing used blood, either unsorted or a sorted T cell fraction (not recorded which). The chain employs TRBV12-3 or TRBV12-4 and TRBJ2-3, with D perhaps matching TRBD1 or TRBD2 (5 bases each). The receptor's source is a male donor with ankylosing spondylitis or in good health (not recorded which). CDR3 loop: CASSTAGTSTYF. The CDR3 DNA is TGTGCCAGCAGCACTGCCGGGACCAGTACGTATTTT.